Below, 23 T cell receptor beta chains from the same sample are listed, as sequenced in a study of regulatory T cells in long-lasting Graves disease. Time point meaning: newly diagnosed GD, antithyroid drugs for less than 3 months. TCR sequences were obtained from RNA taken from PBMCs. CDR3 regions were amplified by Arm-PCR using iRepertoire HTBI primers to build TCR beta libraries. Via MiXCR, TCRdb re-called the multiplex PCR reads, giving one row per CDR3 protein. Seen here are around 230,000 distinct CDR3 sequences, approximately 20% observed once, and the top ten hold roughly a fifth. Specimen: peripheral blood mononuclear cells (PBMCs), collected at new diagnosis, from a patient treated with antithyroid drugs. All receptors derive from a female donor with Graves disease.

This clonotype was seen at least ten times. The chain is built from TRBV24-1 and TRBJ1-2; no clear D gene. Trimming removed 1 base at V and 3 bases at J, with 8 bases between. From germline, CDR1 is KGHDR and CDR2 SFDVKD. The CDR3 covers 14 residues. The CDR3, as DNA: TGTGCCACCAGTGATTTAGGGCACGACTATGGCTACACCTTC. As protein: CATSDLGHDYGYTF.

This clonotype was seen a few times. At one end the junction does not follow the germline gene, possibly because of a read error. The CDR3 spells CASSLGQGGESGEF. CDR3 DNA: TGTGCCAGCAGCCTAGGGCAGGGTGGCGAGAGTGGGGAATTC. J is TRBJ2-7 and V is TRBV7-2, with a possible D match to TRBD1 (5 bases). Germline-derived CDR1 and CDR2 are SGHTA and FQGNSA. The CDR3 is 14 amino acids.

This clonotype has at least ten counts. The rearrangement joins TRBV19 to TRBJ1-2; no firm D call. CDR3 size: 15 residues. The germline V gene has CDR1 LNHDA and CDR2 SQIVND (reference sequence). Between the trimmed V and J ends, which lost 3 bases and 2 bases, there was a span of 13 bases. CDR3 in DNA: TGTGCCAGTAGTATCTCCCTCCGCCCCAACTATGGCTACACCTTC. It is translated as CASSISLRPNYGYTF.

The J gene is TRBJ2-3, the V gene TRBV5-1; tentatively, D is TRBD2 (6 bases). CDR1 is SGHRS and CDR2 is YFSETQ in the germline V gene. This CDR3 has 14 residues. The V gene lost 0 bases and the J gene lost 4 bases, with 9 bases spanning the gap. The CDR3 spells CASSLDGRPDTQYF. CDR3 bases: TGCGCCAGCAGCTTGGATGGGAGGCCAGATACGCAGTATTTT.

This clonotype has a count of ten or more. This chain joins TRBV2 and TRBJ2-1; perhaps TRBD2 as D (5 bases). The CDR3 spans 14 residues. Looked up from germline, CDR1 is SNHLY and CDR2 is FYNNEI. Trimming took off 4 bases at V and 8 bases at J, with 15 bases between the two ends. The CDR3 sequence is CASSAHGNSDEQFF. DNA for the CDR3: TGTGCCAGCAGTGCCCACGGTAATAGCGATGAGCAGTTCTTC.

This clonotype was counted at least ten times. The rearrangement links TRBV15 to TRBJ1-4; TRBD1 matches 10 bases. The CDR3 runs 16 residues. With 1 base clipped from V and 5 bases from J, the junction kept 4 bases outside the gene matches. Germline V gene sequence: CDR1 LNHNV, CDR2 YYDKDF (reference sequence). The CDR3 loop reads CATSRGLGQGNEKLFF. The CDR3 nucleotides read TGTGCCACCAGCAGAGGCCTGGGACAGGGGAATGAAAAACTGTTTTTT.

There are many counts of this clonotype. The chain recombines TRBV7-2 with TRBJ1-5; tentative D call: TRBD1 (6 bases). The germline gives CDR1 SGHTA, CDR2 FQGNSA. The CDR3 length is 15 residues. V was trimmed by 5 bases and J by 7 bases, leaving 18 bases between them. The CDR3 DNA reads as TGTGCCAGCAGCCCCGAGACAGGCACGGGGCAGCCCCAGCATTTT. Protein: CASSPETGTGQPQHF.

This clonotype was observed many times. The J gene is TRBJ1-1, the V gene TRBV27; possible D gene TRBD1, 6 bases. Trimming removed 4 bases at V and 0 bases at J, with 9 bases between. The length of the CDR3 is 14 residues. Germline V CDR1 and CDR2: MNHEY, SMNVEV (reference sequence). The CDR3 DNA sequence: TGTGCCAGCAGTTCGCAGGGGATGAACACTGAAGCTTTCTTT. Encoded protein: CASSSQGMNTEAFF.

This clonotype was counted many times. The chain uses TRBV11-2 and TRBJ2-7; 8 nucleotides match TRBD1. The V gene end was trimmed by 2 bases and the J gene end by 7 bases; junction bases not matched to a gene: 10. This CDR3 is 15 amino acids long. Germline-derived CDR1 and CDR2 are SGHAT and FQNNGV. For the CDR3, the DNA is TGTGCCAGCAGCTTACCAGGGGGCCCACGTTGGGAGCAGTACTTC. Its translation is CASSLPGGPRWEQYF.

This clonotype was seen many times. The V and J genes are TRBV27 and TRBJ1-6, with D unclear. CDR1 is MNHEY, CDR2 SMNVEV, per germline (reference sequence). The V gene lost 3 bases and the J gene lost 16 bases, with 13 bases spanning the gap. This CDR3 comprises 12 residues. The CDR3 coding sequence is TGTGCCAGCAGTTTCCGGGGTGCGTCTCTCCACTTT. The encoded protein is CASSFRGASLHF.

This chain uses TRBV10-2 with TRBJ1-1; perhaps TRBD1 as D (5 bases). The ends were cut back, 8 bases at V and 0 bases at J, with 10 bases in the middle. This CDR3 region has 13 residues. Germline V gives CDR1 WSHSY, CDR2 SAAADI. The CDR3 sequence is CASGRQMNTEAFF. The CDR3 nucleotides read TGCGCCAGCGGGCGACAGATGAACACTGAAGCTTTCTTT.

This clonotype has just one count. The chain employs TRBV11-2 and TRBJ2-1; D is unresolved. Trimming removed 5 bases at V and 8 bases at J, with 7 bases between. The germline gives CDR1 SGHAT, CDR2 FQNNGV. This CDR3 contains 11 residues. The CDR3 region has the DNA TGTGCCAGCAGCAACGTACATGAGCAGTTCTTC. Its translation: CASSNVHEQFF.

The rearrangement joins TRBV12-3 or TRBV12-4 to TRBJ2-1; D is undetermined. This CDR3 has 13 residues. Trimming removed 6 bases at V and 4 bases at J, with 10 bases between. CDR3 protein: CASRNGPYNEQFF. CDR3 nucleotide sequence: TGTGCCAGCAGGAACGGACCTTACAATGAGCAGTTCTTC.

This clonotype was observed many times. The chain couples TRBV27 to TRBJ2-5; 8 positions match TRBD2. Trimming at V came to 0 bases and at J to 2 bases, leaving 2 bases not matched to a gene. The CDR3 spans 15 residues. CDR1 and CDR2 (germline): MNHEY, SMNVEV (reference sequence). This CDR3 reads CASSLSPSGQETQYF. DNA for the CDR3: TGTGCCAGCAGTTTATCGCCTAGCGGGCAAGAGACCCAGTACTTC.

This sequence joins TRBV10-3 and TRBJ1-2, with D possibly matching TRBD1 (5 bases). This CDR3 is 16 amino acids long. Germline V gene data show CDR1 as ENHRY and CDR2 as SYGVKD. Trimming cost V 3 bases and J 4 bases, with 18 bases left between them. The CDR3 nucleotides are TGTGCCATCAGTGAAATGGGAGGGGAGGTAACCTATGGCTACACCTTC. As protein: CAISEMGGEVTYGYTF.

At least ten counts were recorded for this clonotype. The gene calls are TRBV25-1 and TRBJ2-3; D is unresolved. The CDR3 sequence is 15 residues long. CDR1 is MGHDK and CDR2 is SYGVNS in the germline V gene. The V end lost 3 bases, the J end lost 5 bases, and 15 bases lay between the germline ends. CDR3 DNA: TGTGCCAGCAGTGATATAGGGTTTGGAGTAGATACGCAGTATTTT. This sequence encodes CASSDIGFGVDTQYF.

The rearrangement links TRBV7-6 to TRBJ2-2; 7 positions agree with TRBD2. CDR3 length: 14 residues. The V segment lost 0 bases and the J segment 6 bases; nucleotides outside the gene matches: 1. The germline gives CDR1 SGHVS, CDR2 FNYEAQ. The CDR3 nucleotides are TGTGCCAGCAGCTTAGCGCTAGCGGCCGGGGAGCTGTTTTTT. Its translation: CASSLALAAGELFF.

This clonotype was seen a few times. Since a much larger clone is just one base distant, this may be a read error. V gene TRBV7-2 combines with J gene TRBJ1-2, with TRBD1 matching over 10 bases. This CDR3 spans 13 amino acids. Germline loops: CDR1 SGHTA, CDR2 FQGNSA. CDR3 region: CASGFRGQGFYTF. In nucleotides, the CDR3 is TGTGCCAGCGGCTTCCGGGGACAGGGGTTCTACACCTTC.

In this sample, this clonotype turned up many times. The chain is built from TRBV4-1 and TRBJ2-1; the match to TRBD1 covers 8 bases. The end of the DNA is better explained by TRBJ2-5, so the J call may be wrong. The CDR3 extends over 15 amino acids. The germline CDR1 and CDR2 sequences are MGHRA and YSYEKL. CDR3 coding DNA: TGCGCCAGCAGCCAAGGGGACAGGCCATGGGAGACCCAGTACTTC. This gives the protein CASSQGDRPWETQYF.

With respect to this clonotype: Since a far larger clone is one base different, this is likely a read error. The rearrangement joins TRBV11-2 to TRBJ1-1; 7 nucleotides line up with TRBD1. The germline gives CDR1 SGHAT, CDR2 FQNNGV. This CDR3 has 16 amino acids. Trimming took 5 bases from V and 2 from J; bases not matched to a gene: 11. CDR3 region: CASSPLGTALNTEAFF. The CDR3 coding sequence is TGTGCCAGCAGCCCCCTGGGGACAGCACTAAACACTGAAGCTTTCTTT.

This clonotype was seen ten or more times. The chain carries TRBV28 and TRBJ2-6, with D possibly TRBD2 on 6 matching bases. Trimming left V 4 bases short and J 11 bases short, with 12 bases between. The CDR3 spans 13 residues. In germline, CDR1 is MDHEN, CDR2 SYDVKM. The CDR3 nucleotides are TGTGCCAGCAGTTCCCCGGGAGACGACGTCCTGACTTTC. This translates into CASSSPGDDVLTF.

In nucleotides, the CDR3 is TGTGCCAGCAGCTTCTCCCAGGGAGTCGGCTACACCTTC. Its translation: CASSFSQGVGYTF. The chain is built from TRBV7-3 and TRBJ1-2, with D maybe TRBD1 (5 bases). The V and J ends lost 3 bases and 8 bases respectively, with 13 bases between them. The CDR3 is 13 residues long. Per the germline V gene, CDR1 is SGHTA and CDR2 is FQGTGA.

This clonotype was counted many times. The chain uses TRBV24-1 and TRBJ1-5, with D uncertain. Deletions cut 9 bases from V and 8 bases from J, with 16 bases between. The CDR3 is made up of 13 amino acids. The germline V gene has CDR1 KGHDR and CDR2 SFDVKD. CDR3 coding DNA: TGTGCCACCTCGGATTCCGTCGGGAAGCCCCAGCATTTT. This sequence encodes CATSDSVGKPQHF.